Listed here are 25 T cell receptor beta chains from one sample, sequenced in a study of blood T cell repertoires in COVID-19. Repertoires were generated with immunoSEQ multiplex PCR, while TCRdb's copy carries only in-frame clones and drops some. Counted here are over 250,000 clones, about 85% occurring once; the ten biggest clones make up less than 15%. Source material: peripheral blood. These receptors originate from a human donor in a cohort sampled during active COVID-19.

This clone was counted once. The chain employs TRBV4-3 and TRBJ2-7; 8 bases are shared with TRBD1. The CDR3 runs to 15 residues. The germline V gene has CDR1 LGHNA and CDR2 YSLEER. V was pared by 0 bases and J by 3 bases, with 4 bases of the junction left unmatched. For the CDR3, the DNA is TGCGCCAGCAGCCAAGATGGACAGGGTGGCTACGAGCAGTACTTC. This gives the protein CASSQDGQGGYEQYF.

V usage is TRBV28 and J usage is TRBJ1-2; D possibly corresponds to TRBD1 (5 bases). With 10 bases removed from V and 3 bases from J, the gap between germline ends came to 15 bases. The CDR3 spans 13 residues. The germline V gene encodes CDR1 MDHEN and CDR2 SYDVKM. CDR3 nucleotides: TGTGCCACAGTCCCCGGGACTGACTATGGCTACACCTTC. It yields the protein CATVPGTDYGYTF.

This clone was picked up a small number of times. The CDR3 sequence is CASSREVYEQYF. Written as DNA, the CDR3 is TGTGCCAGCTCCCGCGAGGTCTACGAGCAGTACTTC. This chain uses TRBV18 with TRBJ2-7; D is ambiguous. Trimming took off 6 bases at V and 3 bases at J, with 9 bases between the two ends. CDR1 and CDR2 (germline): KGHSH, LQKENI. CDR3 length: 12 amino acids.

This chain uses TRBV5-1 with TRBJ1-4, with D maybe TRBD1 (5 bases). V was pared by 0 bases and J by 5 bases, with 11 bases between. The CDR3 is 15 amino acids. Germline V gives CDR1 SGHRS, CDR2 YFSETQ. CDR3 sequence reads: CASSLEGRSNEKLFF. In DNA form, the CDR3 reads TGCGCCAGCAGCTTGGAGGGGCGTTCAAATGAAAAACTGTTTTTT. Variable domain in full (rest from reference TRBV5-1 and TRBJ1-4): KAGVTQTPRYLIKTRGQQVTLSCSPISGHRSVSWYQQTPGQGLQFLFEYFSETQRNKGNFPGRFSGRQFSNSRSEMNVSTLELGDSALYLCASSLEGRSNEKLFFGSGTQLSVL.

The chain uses TRBV28 and TRBJ1-5; TRBD1 might be the D (5 bases). The V gene lost 5 bases and the J gene lost 11 bases, with 31 bases spanning the gap. Germline CDR1 MDHEN, CDR2 SYDVKM. This CDR3 region has 18 residues. The chain's CDR3 is CASSTFLPWDFNQLAQHF. As DNA, the CDR3 is TGTGCCAGCAGTACCTTCCTCCCGTGGGACTTCAATCAATTGGCCCAGCATTTT.

The V and J genes are TRBV11-2 and TRBJ1-6, with TRBD1 identical over 7 bases. In germline, CDR1 is SGHAT, CDR2 FQNNGV. The CDR3 contains 13 residues. J gave up 11 bases and V 2 bases, and 3 bases lay outside the gene matches. Written as DNA, the CDR3 is TGTGCCAGCAGCTTACAGGGGGGACCACCCCTCCACTTT. Amino acid sequence: CASSLQGGPPLHF. The variable domain in full, completed from reference TRBV11-2 and TRBJ1-6, reads EAGVAQSPRYKIIEKRQSVAFWCNPISGHATLYWYQQILGQGPKLLIQFQNNGVVDDSQLPKDRFSAERLKGVDSTLKIQPAKLEDSAVYLCASSLQGGPPLHFGNGTRLTVT.

The chain uses TRBV2 and TRBJ1-1, with D possibly matching TRBD1 (5 bases). V was trimmed by 8 bases and J by 0 bases, leaving 10 bases between them. Germline values: CDR1 SNHLY, CDR2 FYNNEI. The CDR3 has 13 amino acids. CDR3 coding DNA: TGTGCCAGCCATAGGACATTGAACACTGAAGCTTTCTTT. Residues: CASHRTLNTEAFF.

This rearrangement joins TRBV9 to TRBJ2-7; perhaps TRBD2 as D (5 bases). This CDR3 spans 13 amino acids. Germline V CDR1 and CDR2: SGDLS, YYNGEE. V was trimmed by 3 bases and J by 6 bases, leaving 13 bases between them. The CDR3 DNA sequence: TGTGCCAGCAGCGACGGGGAGCTGGGCGAGCAGTACTTC. Translation: CASSDGELGEQYF.

CDR3 sequence (DNA): TGCGCCAGCAGCCATCCAGCGGGTGAATCCTACAATGAGCAGTTCTTC. Translation gives CASSHPAGESYNEQFF. J is TRBJ2-1 and V is TRBV5-1, with D perhaps TRBD2 (6 bases). The germline CDR1 and CDR2 sequences are SGHRS and YFSETQ. Between the trimmed V and J ends, which lost 4 bases and 1 base, there was a span of 15 bases. The CDR3 is 16 residues long.

V is TRBV29-1 and J is TRBJ2-6; a weak D match, TRBD1 (6 bases). The CDR3 length is 18 residues. Germline V gene lookup returns CDR1 SQVTM and CDR2 ANQGSEA. V lost 6 bases and J lost 0, with 21 bases in between. The CDR3 DNA reads as TGCAGCGTCAAAGGGGGTGGGGACGTCCGCTCTGGGGCCAACGTCCTGACTTTC. The encoded protein is CSVKGGGDVRSGANVLTF.

The rearrangement joins TRBV5-4 to TRBJ2-7; tentatively, D is TRBD1 (6 bases). V was cut by 5 bases and J by 3 bases, with 12 bases left in between. CDR1 and CDR2 from the germline V gene are SGHNT and YYREEE (reference sequence). This CDR3 contains 13 residues. As DNA, the CDR3 is TGTGCCAGCAGTAACGGACAGCTCTACGAGCAGTACTTC. Its translation: CASSNGQLYEQYF.

The chain employs TRBV7-2 and TRBJ2-7; 11 bases are shared with TRBD1. The CDR3 loop spans 15 amino acids. V shed 1 base, J shed 3 bases, and the junction held 2 bases outside the gene matches. Germline V gene lookup returns CDR1 SGHTA and CDR2 FQGNSA. The CDR3 protein is CASSLVGTGGYEQYF. The CDR3 bases are TGTGCCAGCAGCTTAGTAGGGACAGGGGGCTACGAGCAGTACTTC.

This chain connects TRBV6-5 to TRBJ2-1; 8 bases map to TRBD2. The CDR3 sequence is 14 residues long. Germline V gene sequence: CDR1 MNHEY, CDR2 SVGAGI. V was pared by 0 bases and J by 8 bases, with 3 bases of the junction left unmatched. The CDR3 region is CASSYSSGSYEQFF. The CDR3 coding sequence is TGTGCCAGCAGTTACTCGAGCGGGAGTTATGAGCAGTTCTTC.

V usage is TRBV25-1 and J usage is TRBJ1-4; no clear D gene. V gave up 3 bases and J gave up 0 bases, with 8 bases separating them. The CDR3 loop spans 15 amino acids. Germline values: CDR1 MGHDK, CDR2 SYGVNS. The DNA for the CDR3 is TGTGCCAGCAGTGATTTCGGGGCAACTAATGAAAAACTGTTTTTT. As protein: CASSDFGATNEKLFF.

The chain joins TRBV11-2 to TRBJ2-3, with TRBD2 matching over 14 bases. V was pared by 1 base and J by 8 bases, with 5 bases of the junction left unmatched. Per the germline V gene, CDR1 is SGHAT and CDR2 is FQNNGV. The CDR3 is 16 residues long. CDR3 DNA: TGTGCCAGCAGCTTAGTAGGGACTAGCGGGAGAGGTACGCAGTATTTT. Its translation: CASSLVGTSGRGTQYF. The full variable domain, in which reference TRBV11-2 and TRBJ2-3 provide the parts outside the CDR3, is EAGVAQSPRYKIIEKRQSVAFWCNPISGHATLYWYQQILGQGPKLLIQFQNNGVVDDSQLPKDRFSAERLKGVDSTLKIQPAKLEDSAVYLCASSLVGTSGRGTQYFGPGTRLTVL.

The chain uses TRBV3-1 (or the pseudogene TRBV3-2) and TRBJ2-2; 8 bases agree with TRBD1. The V gene's germline CDR1 is LGHDT and CDR2 YNNKEL (reference sequence). The J segment lost 7 bases and the V segment lost 5 bases, leaving 6 bases of the junction unmatched. The CDR3 spans 14 residues. The CDR3 here is CASSGQGGVGELFF. Written as DNA, the CDR3 is TGTGCCAGCAGCGGACAGGGTGGGGTCGGGGAGCTGTTTTTT.

This CDR3 reads CASSLLRETEAFF. The CDR3 DNA follows: TGTGCCAGCAGCTTGTTGCGCGAGACTGAAGCTTTCTTT. The chain has TRBV7-2 and TRBJ1-1; D is undetermined. V was pared by 3 bases and J by 5 bases, with 10 bases between. Germline V gene lookup returns CDR1 SGHTA and CDR2 FQGNSA. The CDR3 is 13 residues long.

The chain joins TRBV7-2 to TRBJ1-1; TRBD1 is a possible D gene (5 bases). Trimming took off 3 bases at V and 0 bases at J, with 11 bases between the two ends. The CDR3 loop spans 15 amino acids. Per germline, CDR1 SGHTA and CDR2 FQGNSA. Here the CDR3 reads CASSFSGGMNTEAFF. For the CDR3, the DNA is TGTGCCAGCAGCTTTAGCGGGGGTATGAACACTGAAGCTTTCTTT.

This rearrangement joins TRBV28 to TRBJ2-1; 15 nucleotides align to TRBD2. CDR1 and CDR2 from the germline V gene are MDHEN and SYDVKM. The CDR3 sequence is 15 residues long. The ends lost 6 bases at V and 9 bases at J; junction bases unmatched: 6. The CDR3 DNA reads as TGTGCCAGCAGCCCGCCGGGACTAGCGGGAGGTGAGCAGTTCTTC. Amino acids: CASSPPGLAGGEQFF.

CDR3 protein: CASSQDLSGANVLTF. The CDR3 DNA reads TGTGCCAGCAGCCAAGATCTTTCTGGGGCCAACGTCCTGACTTTC. The chain couples TRBV3-1 (or the pseudogene TRBV3-2) to TRBJ2-6; D call uncertain. CDR1 is LGHDT, CDR2 YNNKEL, per germline (reference sequence). This CDR3 contains 15 residues. V lost 0 bases and J lost 1, with 4 bases in between.

V gene TRBV18 combines with J gene TRBJ2-7; 7 bases agree with TRBD2. The CDR3 extends over 15 amino acids. The ends lost 4 bases at V and 6 bases at J; junction bases unmatched: 12. Per the germline V gene, CDR1 is KGHSH and CDR2 is LQKENI. The CDR3 DNA sequence: TGTGCCAGCTCACTTGGGCGCGGACGGGGGGTCGAGCAGTACTTC. This translates into CASSLGRGRGVEQYF.

This chain joins TRBV28 and TRBJ2-1, with TRBD2 matching over 8 bases. The CDR3 is 12 residues long. Germline loops: CDR1 MDHEN, CDR2 SYDVKM. Trimming at V came to 5 bases and at J to 8 bases, leaving 2 bases not matched to a gene. The CDR3, as DNA: TGTGCCAGCAGTGGGACTAGGGATGAGCAGTTCTTC. Its translation is CASSGTRDEQFF. Complete variable domain (other parts from reference TRBV28 and TRBJ2-1): DVKVTQSSRYLVKRTGEKVFLECVQDMDHENMFWYRQDPGLGLRLIYFSYDVKMKEKGDIPEGYSVSREKKERFSLILESASTNQTSMYLCASSGTRDEQFFGPGTRLTVL.

A remark on this clone: At the DNA level, this CDR3 is encoded by other sequences in the same sample as well. This chain joins TRBV2 and TRBJ1-5, with 10 bases lining up with TRBD1. Looked up from germline, CDR1 is SNHLY and CDR2 is FYNNEI. This CDR3 is 14 amino acids long. V was clipped by 6 bases and J by 7 bases; unmatched bases: 6. CDR3 DNA sequence: TGTGCCAGCAGGGGGACAGGGGCGGGACAGCCCCAGCATTTT. Translated, it gives CASRGTGAGQPQHF.

The chain is built from TRBV7-9 and TRBJ2-3; perhaps TRBD1 as D (6 bases). V was clipped by 1 base and J by 4 bases, with 12 bases between them. CDR1 is SEHNR, CDR2 FQNEAQ, per germline (reference sequence). This CDR3 has 15 amino acids. The CDR3 region is CASSLGTVSADTQYF. The CDR3 DNA is TGTGCCAGCAGCTTAGGGACAGTATCGGCAGATACGCAGTATTTT.

The V and J genes are TRBV19 and TRBJ2-6, with 8 nucleotides matching TRBD1. Unmatched junction bases numbered 7, after V lost 6 bases and J lost 0 bases. The CDR3 totals 17 residues. Germline V lookup: CDR1 LNHDA, CDR2 SQIVND (reference sequence). The CDR3 loop reads CASRLTGVNSGANVLTF. The DNA for the CDR3 is TGTGCCAGTAGGTTGACAGGGGTGAACTCTGGGGCCAACGTCCTGACTTTC.